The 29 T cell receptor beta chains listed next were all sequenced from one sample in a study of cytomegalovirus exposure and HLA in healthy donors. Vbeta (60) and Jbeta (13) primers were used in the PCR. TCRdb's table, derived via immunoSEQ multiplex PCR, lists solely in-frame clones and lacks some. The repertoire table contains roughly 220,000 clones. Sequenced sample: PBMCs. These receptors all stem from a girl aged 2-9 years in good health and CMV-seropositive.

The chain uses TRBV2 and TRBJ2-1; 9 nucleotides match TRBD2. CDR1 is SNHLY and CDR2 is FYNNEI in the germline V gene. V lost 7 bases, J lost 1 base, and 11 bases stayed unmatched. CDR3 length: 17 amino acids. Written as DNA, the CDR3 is TGTGCCAGCAATGTCGCGGGAGGGCCGATATCCTACAATGAGCAGTTCTTC. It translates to CASNVAGGPISYNEQFF.

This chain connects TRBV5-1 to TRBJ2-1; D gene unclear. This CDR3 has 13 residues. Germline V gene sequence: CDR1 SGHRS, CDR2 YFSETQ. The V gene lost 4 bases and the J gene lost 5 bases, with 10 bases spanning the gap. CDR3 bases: TGCGCCAGCAGCACCGCTAAAAACAATGAGCAGTTCTTC. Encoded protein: CASSTAKNNEQFF.

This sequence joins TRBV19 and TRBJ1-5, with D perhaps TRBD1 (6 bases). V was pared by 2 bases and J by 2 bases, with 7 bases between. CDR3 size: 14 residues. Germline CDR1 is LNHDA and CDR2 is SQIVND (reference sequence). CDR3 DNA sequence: TGTGCCAGTAGTATACGACAGGGCAATCAGCCCCAGCATTTT. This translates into CASSIRQGNQPQHF.

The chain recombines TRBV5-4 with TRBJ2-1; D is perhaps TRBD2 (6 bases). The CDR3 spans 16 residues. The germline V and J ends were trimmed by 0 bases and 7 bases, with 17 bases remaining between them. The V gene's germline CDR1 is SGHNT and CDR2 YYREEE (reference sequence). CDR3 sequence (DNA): TGTGCCAGCAGCTTGGCCCCGCGCGGGGCCAATAATGAGCAGTTCTTC. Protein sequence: CASSLAPRGANNEQFF.

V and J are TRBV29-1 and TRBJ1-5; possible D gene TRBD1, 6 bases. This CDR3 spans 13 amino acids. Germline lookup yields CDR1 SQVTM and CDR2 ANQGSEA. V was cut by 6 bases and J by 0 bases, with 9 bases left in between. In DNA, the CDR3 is TGCAGCGTCGAGGGGGATAGCAATCAGCCCCAGCATTTT. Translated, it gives CSVEGDSNQPQHF.

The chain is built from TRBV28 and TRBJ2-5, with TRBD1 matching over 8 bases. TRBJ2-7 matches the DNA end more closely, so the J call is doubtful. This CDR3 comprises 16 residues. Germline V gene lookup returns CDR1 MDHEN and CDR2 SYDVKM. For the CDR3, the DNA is TGTGCCAGCAGGTCAGGGGGCCTAAATCCAAGCTACGAGCAGTACTTC. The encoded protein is CASRSGGLNPSYEQYF.

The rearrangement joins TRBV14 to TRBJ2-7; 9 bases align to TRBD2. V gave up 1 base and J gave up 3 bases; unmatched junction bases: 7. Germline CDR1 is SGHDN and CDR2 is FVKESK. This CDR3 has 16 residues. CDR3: CASSQVLAGNYYEQYF. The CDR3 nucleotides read TGTGCCAGCAGCCAAGTTCTAGCGGGAAACTACTACGAGCAGTACTTC. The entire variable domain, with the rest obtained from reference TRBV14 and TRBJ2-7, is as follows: EAGVTQFPSHSVIEKGQTVTLRCDPISGHDNLYWYRRVMGKEIKFLLHFVKESKQDESGMPNNRFLAERTGGTYSTLKVQPAELEDSGVYFCASSQVLAGNYYEQYFGPGTRLTVT.

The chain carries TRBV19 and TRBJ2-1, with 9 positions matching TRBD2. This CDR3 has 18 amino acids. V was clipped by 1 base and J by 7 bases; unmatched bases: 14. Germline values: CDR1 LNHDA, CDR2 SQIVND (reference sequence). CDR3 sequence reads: CASSIVAKGGRAWNEQFF. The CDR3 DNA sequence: TGTGCCAGTAGTATAGTCGCCAAGGGCGGGAGGGCGTGGAATGAGCAGTTCTTC.

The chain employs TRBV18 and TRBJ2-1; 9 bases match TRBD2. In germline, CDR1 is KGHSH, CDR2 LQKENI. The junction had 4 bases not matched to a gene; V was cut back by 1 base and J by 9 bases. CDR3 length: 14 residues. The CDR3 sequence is CASSPLAGDSEQFF. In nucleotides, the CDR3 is TGTGCCAGCTCACCACTAGCGGGAGATAGTGAGCAGTTCTTC. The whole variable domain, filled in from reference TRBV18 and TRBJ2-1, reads NAGVMQNPRHLVRRRGQEARLRCSPMKGHSHVYWYRQLPEEGLKFMVYLQKENIIDESGMPKERFSAEFPKEGPSILRIQQVVRGDSAAYFCASSPLAGDSEQFFGPGTRLTVL.

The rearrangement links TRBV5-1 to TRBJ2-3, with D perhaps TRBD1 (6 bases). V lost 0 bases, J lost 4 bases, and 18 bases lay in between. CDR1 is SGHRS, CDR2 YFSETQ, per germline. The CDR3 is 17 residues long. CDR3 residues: CASSLGLRRGSADTQYF. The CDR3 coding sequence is TGCGCCAGCAGCTTGGGGCTCCGCAGGGGATCGGCAGATACGCAGTATTTT.

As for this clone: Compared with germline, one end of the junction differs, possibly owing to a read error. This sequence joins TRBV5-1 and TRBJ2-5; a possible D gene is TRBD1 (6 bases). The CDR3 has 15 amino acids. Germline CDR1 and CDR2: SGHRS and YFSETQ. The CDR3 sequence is CASNTKLGAEEIQYF. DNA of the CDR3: TGCGCCAGCAACACGAAACTGGGGGCCGAAGAGATCCAGTACTTC.

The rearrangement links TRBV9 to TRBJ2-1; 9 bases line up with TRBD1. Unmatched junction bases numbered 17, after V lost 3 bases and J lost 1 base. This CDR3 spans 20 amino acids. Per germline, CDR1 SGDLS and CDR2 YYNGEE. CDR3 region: CASSAPRDRVFEGSYNEQFF. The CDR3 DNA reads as TGTGCCAGCAGCGCCCCACGGGACAGGGTTTTTGAGGGTTCCTACAATGAGCAGTTCTTC.

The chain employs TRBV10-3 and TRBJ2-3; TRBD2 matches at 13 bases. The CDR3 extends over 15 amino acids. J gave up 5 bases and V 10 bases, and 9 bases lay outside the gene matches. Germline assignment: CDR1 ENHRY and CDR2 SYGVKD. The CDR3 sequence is CANTGLAGEVDTQYF. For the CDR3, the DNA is TGTGCCAACACCGGACTAGCGGGAGAGGTAGATACGCAGTATTTT.

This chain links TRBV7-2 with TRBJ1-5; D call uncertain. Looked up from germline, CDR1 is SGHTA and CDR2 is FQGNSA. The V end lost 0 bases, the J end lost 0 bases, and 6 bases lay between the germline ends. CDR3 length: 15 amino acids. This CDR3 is CASSLAALSNQPQHF. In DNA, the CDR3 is TGTGCCAGCAGCTTAGCCGCACTTAGCAATCAGCCCCAGCATTTT. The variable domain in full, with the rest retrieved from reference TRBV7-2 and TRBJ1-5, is GAGVSQSPSNKVTEKGKDVELRCDPISGHTALYWYRQSLGQGLEFLIYFQGNSAPDKSGLPSDRFSAERTGGSVSTLTIQRTQQEDSAVYLCASSLAALSNQPQHFGDGTRLSIL.

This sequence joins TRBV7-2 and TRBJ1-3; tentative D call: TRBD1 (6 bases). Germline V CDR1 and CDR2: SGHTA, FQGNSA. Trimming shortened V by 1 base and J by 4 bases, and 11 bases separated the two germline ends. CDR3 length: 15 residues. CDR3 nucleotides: TGTGCCAGCAGCTTAGAAGGGCAGGGGGGAAACACCATATATTTT. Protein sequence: CASSLEGQGGNTIYF.

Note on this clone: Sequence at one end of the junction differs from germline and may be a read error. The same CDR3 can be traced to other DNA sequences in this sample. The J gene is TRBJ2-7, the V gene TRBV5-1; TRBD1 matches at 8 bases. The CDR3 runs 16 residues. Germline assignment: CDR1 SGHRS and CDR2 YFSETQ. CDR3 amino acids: CASSLQAGQGDWVLDF. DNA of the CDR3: TGCGCCAGCAGCTTGCAAGCCGGACAGGGCGATTGGGTCTTGGACTTT. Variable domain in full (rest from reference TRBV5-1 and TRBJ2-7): KAGVTQTPRYLIKTRGQQVTLSCSPISGHRSVSWYQQTPGQGLQFLFEYFSETQRNKGNFPGRFSGRQFSNSRSEMNVSTLELGDSALYLCASSLQAGQGDWVLDFGPGTRLTVT.

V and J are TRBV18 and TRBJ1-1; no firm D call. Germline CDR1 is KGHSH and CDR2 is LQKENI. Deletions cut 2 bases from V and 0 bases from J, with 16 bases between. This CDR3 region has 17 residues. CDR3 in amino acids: CASSPFTPDIMNTEAFF. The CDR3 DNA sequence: TGTGCCAGCTCACCATTTACCCCCGACATCATGAACACTGAAGCTTTCTTT.

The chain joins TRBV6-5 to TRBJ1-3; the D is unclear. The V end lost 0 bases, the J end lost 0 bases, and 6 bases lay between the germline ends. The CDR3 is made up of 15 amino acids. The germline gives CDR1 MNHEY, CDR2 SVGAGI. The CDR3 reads CASSYSATSGNTIYF. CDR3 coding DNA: TGTGCCAGCAGTTACTCGGCCACCTCTGGAAACACCATATATTTT.

The CDR3 DNA is TGTGCCAGCAGCTCCCCGGGACTGCGGTTCTTC. Encoded protein: CASSSPGLRFF. This chain uses TRBV9 with TRBJ2-1, with D perhaps matching TRBD2 (6 bases). Trimming stripped 4 bases from V and 15 bases from J, with 14 bases between. CDR3 size: 11 residues. Germline values: CDR1 SGDLS, CDR2 YYNGEE.

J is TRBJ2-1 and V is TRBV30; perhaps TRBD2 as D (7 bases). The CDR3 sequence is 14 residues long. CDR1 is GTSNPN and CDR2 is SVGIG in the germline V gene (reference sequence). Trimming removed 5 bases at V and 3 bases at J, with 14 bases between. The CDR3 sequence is CAWGGGSSYNEQFF. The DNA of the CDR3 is TGTGCCTGGGGGGGCGGGAGCAGCTACAATGAGCAGTTCTTC.

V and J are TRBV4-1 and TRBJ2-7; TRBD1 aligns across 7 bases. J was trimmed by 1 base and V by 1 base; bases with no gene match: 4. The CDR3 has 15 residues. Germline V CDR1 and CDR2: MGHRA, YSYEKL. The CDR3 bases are TGCGCCAGCAGCCAAGGCCTACAGGGGTCCTACGAGCAGTACTTC. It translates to CASSQGLQGSYEQYF.

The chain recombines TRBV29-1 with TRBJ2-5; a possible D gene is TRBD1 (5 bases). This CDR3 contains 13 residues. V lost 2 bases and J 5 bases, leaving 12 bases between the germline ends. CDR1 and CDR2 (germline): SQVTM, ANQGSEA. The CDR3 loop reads CSVERGQMETQYF. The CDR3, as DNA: TGCAGCGTTGAAAGAGGACAAATGGAGACCCAGTACTTC.

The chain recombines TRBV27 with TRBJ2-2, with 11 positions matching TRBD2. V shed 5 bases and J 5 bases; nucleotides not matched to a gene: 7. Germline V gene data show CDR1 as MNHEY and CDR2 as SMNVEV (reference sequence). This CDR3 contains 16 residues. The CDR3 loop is CASSPRVAGGTGELFF. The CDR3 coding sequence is TGTGCCAGCAGTCCCCGGGTAGCGGGAGGGACCGGGGAGCTGTTTTTT.

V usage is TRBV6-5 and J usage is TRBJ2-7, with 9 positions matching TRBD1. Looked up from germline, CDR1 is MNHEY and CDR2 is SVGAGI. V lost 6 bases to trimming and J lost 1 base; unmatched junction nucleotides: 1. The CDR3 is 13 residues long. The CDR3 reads CASSGTGSYEQYF. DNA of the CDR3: TGTGCCAGCAGCGGGACAGGGTCCTACGAGCAGTACTTC.

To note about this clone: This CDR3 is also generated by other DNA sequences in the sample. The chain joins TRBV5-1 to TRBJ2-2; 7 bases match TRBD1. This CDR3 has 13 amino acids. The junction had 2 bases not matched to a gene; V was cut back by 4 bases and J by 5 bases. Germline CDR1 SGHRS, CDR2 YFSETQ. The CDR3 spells CASSPQGTGELFF. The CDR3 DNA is TGCGCCAGCAGCCCACAGGGGACCGGGGAGCTGTTTTTT. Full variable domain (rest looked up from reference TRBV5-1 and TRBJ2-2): KAGVTQTPRYLIKTRGQQVTLSCSPISGHRSVSWYQQTPGQGLQFLFEYFSETQRNKGNFPGRFSGRQFSNSRSEMNVSTLELGDSALYLCASSPQGTGELFFGEGSRLTVL.

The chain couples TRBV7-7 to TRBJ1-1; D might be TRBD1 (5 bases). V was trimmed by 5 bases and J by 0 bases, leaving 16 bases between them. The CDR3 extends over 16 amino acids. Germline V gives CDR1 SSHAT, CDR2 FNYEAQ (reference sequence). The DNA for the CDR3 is TGTGCCAGCAGCCCACTCGACAGAATCATGAACACTGAAGCTTTCTTT. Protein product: CASSPLDRIMNTEAFF. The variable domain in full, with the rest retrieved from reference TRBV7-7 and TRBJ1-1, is GAGVSQSPRYKVTKRGQDVTLRCDPISSHATLYWYQQALGQGPEFLTYFNYEAQPDKSGLPSDRFSAERPEGSISTLTIQRTEQRDSAMYRCASSPLDRIMNTEAFFGQGTRLTVV.

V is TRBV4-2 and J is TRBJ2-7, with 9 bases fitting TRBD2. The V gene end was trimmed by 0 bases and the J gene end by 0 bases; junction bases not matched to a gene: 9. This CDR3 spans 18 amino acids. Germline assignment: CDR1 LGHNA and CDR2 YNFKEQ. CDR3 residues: CASSQDLMTSGFSYEQYF. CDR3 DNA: TGTGCCAGCAGCCAAGATCTCATGACTAGCGGCTTCTCCTACGAGCAGTACTTC.

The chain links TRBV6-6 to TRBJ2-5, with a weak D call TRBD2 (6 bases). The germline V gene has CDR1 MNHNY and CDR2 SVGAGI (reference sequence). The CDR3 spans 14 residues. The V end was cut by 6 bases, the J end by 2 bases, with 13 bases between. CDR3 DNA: TGTGCCAGCAGCCTTGCCGGGGGACAAGAGACCCAGTACTTC. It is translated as CASSLAGGQETQYF.

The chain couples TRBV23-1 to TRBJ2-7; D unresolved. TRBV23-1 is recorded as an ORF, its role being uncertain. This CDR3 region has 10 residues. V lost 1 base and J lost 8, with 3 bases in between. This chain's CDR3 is CASSQCKQYF. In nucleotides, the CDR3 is TGCGCCAGCAGTCAATGTAAGCAGTACTTC.